This T cell receptor (beta chain) was captured by sequencing in a study of cytomegalovirus exposure and HLA in healthy donors. Overall study results and limits: For most TCR beta V segments, an earlier analysis put the productive rate at about 87% or about 30% of the time. In vitro assays verified that a few CMV-associated chains recognized CMV antigens specifically.

The germline gives CDR1 LGHNA, CDR2 YNFKEQ. The CDR3 runs 15 residues. With 0 bases removed from V and 7 bases from J, the gap between germline ends came to 13 bases. Primers included in the PCR were 60 Vbeta and 13 Jbeta primers. Per the original methods: Later, 80 million or so unique TCR beta chains were counted in an analysis, and approximately 9.9 million of them were shared. Data came from immunoSEQ multiplex PCR; TCRdb stores just in-frame clones and leaves some out. That table supplies the V and J calls and clone size; D and trimming were determined from the DNA. The sample records some 200,000 clones, about 74% being singletons. About this clone itself: The antigen is not known.

Sequencing was performed on PBMCs. J is TRBJ1-5 and V is TRBV4-2; D gene ambiguous. This clonotype originated in a man aged 35-49 years in good health and CMV-seronegative. Written as DNA, the CDR3 is TGTGCCAGCAGCCAAGATATGAGGGTTCGGCAGCCCCAGCATTTT. This translates into CASSQDMRVRQPQHF.